This TCR beta chain was identified in a study of cytotoxic CD8 clonotypes in ibrutinib-treated CLL. As for the study in general: Researchers reported 11 to 12 relapsed/refractory and roughly 14 treatment-naive patients, 17 to 18 of them IGHV unmutated.

On this clone itself: Its antigen is currently unknown.

Study results and caveats: At the start, clonality exceeded age-matched healthy donors and followed circulating CD8+ T-cell counts.

The protocol was immunoSEQ multiplex PCR, while the TCRdb copy is restricted to in-frame clones and leaves out a portion. The sample has 70,000 to 80,000 clones, around 84% seen once. The source was PBMCs, collected at disease progression, from a patient treated with ibrutinib. This receptor was taken from a human donor with chronic lymphocytic leukemia.

The DNA for the CDR3 is TGTGCCAGCACAAATTACAATGAGCAGTTCTTC. Translated: CASTNYNEQFF. The chain combines TRBV7-2 with TRBJ2-1; D gene unclear. The CDR3 is 11 residues long. Germline CDR1 reads SGHTA; CDR2 reads FQGNSA. V lost 7 bases to trimming and J lost 4 bases, with 5 bases between them.